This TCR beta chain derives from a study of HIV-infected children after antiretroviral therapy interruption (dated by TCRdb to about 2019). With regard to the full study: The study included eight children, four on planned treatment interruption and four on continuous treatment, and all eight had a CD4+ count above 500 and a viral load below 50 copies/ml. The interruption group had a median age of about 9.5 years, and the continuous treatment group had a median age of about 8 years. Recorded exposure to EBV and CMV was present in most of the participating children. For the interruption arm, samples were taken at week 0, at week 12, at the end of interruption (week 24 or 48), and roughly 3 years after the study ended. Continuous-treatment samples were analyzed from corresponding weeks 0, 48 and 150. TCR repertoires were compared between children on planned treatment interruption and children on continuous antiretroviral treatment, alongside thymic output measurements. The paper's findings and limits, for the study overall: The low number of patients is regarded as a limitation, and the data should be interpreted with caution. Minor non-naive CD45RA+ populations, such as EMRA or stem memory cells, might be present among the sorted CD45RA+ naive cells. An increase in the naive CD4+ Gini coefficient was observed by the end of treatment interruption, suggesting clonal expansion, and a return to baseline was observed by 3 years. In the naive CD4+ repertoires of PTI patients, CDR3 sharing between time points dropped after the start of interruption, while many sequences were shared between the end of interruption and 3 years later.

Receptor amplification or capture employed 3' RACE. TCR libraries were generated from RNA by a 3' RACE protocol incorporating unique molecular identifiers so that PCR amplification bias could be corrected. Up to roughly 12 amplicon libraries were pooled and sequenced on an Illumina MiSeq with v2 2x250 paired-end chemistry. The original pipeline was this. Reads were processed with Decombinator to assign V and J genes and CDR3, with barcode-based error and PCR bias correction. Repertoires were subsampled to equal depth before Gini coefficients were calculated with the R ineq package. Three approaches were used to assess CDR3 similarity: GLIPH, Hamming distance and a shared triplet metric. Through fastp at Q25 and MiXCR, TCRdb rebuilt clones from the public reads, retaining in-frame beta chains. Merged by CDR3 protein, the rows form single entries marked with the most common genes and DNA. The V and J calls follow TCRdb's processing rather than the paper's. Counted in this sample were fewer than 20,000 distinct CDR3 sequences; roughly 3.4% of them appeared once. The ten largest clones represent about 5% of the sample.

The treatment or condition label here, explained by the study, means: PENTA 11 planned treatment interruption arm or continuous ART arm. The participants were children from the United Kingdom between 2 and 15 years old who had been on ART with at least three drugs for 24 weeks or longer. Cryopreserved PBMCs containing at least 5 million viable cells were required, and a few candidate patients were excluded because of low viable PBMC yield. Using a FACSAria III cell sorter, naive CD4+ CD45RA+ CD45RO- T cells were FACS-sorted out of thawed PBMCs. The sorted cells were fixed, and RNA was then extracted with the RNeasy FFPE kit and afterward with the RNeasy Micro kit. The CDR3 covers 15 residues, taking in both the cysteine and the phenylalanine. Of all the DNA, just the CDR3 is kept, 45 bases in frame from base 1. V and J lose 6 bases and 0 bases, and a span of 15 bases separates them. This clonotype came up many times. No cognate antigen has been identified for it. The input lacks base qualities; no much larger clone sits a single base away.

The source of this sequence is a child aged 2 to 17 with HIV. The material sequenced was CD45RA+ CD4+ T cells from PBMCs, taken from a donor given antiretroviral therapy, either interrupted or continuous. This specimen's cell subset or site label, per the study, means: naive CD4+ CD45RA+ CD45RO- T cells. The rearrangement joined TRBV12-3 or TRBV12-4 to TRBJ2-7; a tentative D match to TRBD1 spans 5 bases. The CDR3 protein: CASRSDSPSSYEQYF. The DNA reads TGTGCCAGCAGATCCGACAGTCCGAGCTCCTACGAGCAGTACTTC.